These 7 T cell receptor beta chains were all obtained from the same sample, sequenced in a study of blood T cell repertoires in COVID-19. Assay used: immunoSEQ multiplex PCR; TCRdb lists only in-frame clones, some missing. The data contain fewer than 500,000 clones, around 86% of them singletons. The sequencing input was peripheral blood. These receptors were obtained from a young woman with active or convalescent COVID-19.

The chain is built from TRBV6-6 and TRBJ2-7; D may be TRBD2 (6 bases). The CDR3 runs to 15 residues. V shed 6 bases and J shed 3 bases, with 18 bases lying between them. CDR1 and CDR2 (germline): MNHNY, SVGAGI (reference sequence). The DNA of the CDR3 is TGTGCCAGCAGGGATCCGAACGGGGGAGACTACGAGCAGTACTTC. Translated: CASRDPNGGDYEQYF.

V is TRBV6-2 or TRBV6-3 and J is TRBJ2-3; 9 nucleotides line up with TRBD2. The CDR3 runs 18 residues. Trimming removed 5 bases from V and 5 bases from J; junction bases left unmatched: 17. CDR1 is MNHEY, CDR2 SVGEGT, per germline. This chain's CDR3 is CASSPFLAGGPLKDTQYF. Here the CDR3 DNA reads TGTGCCAGCAGTCCATTTTTGGCGGGAGGGCCGTTGAAAGATACGCAGTATTTT.

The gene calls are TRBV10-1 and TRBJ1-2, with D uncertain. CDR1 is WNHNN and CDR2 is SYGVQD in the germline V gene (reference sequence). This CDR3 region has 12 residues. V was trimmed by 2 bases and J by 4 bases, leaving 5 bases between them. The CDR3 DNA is TGCGCCAGCAGTGAGAGCTCCTATGGCTACACCTTC. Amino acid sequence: CASSESSYGYTF.

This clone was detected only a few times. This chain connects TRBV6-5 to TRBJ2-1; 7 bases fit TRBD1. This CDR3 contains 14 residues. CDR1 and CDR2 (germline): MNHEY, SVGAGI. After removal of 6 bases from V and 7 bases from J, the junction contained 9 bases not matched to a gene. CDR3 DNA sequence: TGTGCCAGCAGCAGGGCCGGGACAGTTAATGAGCAGTTCTTC. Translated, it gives CASSRAGTVNEQFF.

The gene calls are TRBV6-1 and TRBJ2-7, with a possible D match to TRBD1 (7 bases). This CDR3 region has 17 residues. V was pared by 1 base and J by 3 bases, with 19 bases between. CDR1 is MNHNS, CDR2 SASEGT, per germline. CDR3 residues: CASSEVAGQSLNYEQYF. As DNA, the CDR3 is TGTGCCAGCAGTGAAGTGGCGGGACAGAGTCTCAACTACGAGCAGTACTTC.

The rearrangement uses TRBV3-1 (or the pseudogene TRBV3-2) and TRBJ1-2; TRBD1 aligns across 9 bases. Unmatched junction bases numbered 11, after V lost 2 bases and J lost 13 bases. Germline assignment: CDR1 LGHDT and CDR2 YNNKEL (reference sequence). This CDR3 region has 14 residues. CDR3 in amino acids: CASSQSGTGMYVTF. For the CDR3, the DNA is TGTGCCAGCAGCCAATCCGGGACAGGGATGTATGTCACCTTC.

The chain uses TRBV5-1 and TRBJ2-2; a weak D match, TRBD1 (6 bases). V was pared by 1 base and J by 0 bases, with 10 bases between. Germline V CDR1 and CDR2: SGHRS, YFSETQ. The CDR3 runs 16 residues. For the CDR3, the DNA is TGCGCCAGCAGCTTGCCAGGGGCGGCGAACACCGGGGAGCTGTTTTTT. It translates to CASSLPGAANTGELFF.